Presented here are 15 T cell receptor beta chains from one specimen sequenced in a study of T cell repertoires in aging, cancer and after chemotherapy. A mixed TRB-A/B primer pool amplified rearranged TRB by multiplex touch-down PCR. In TCRdb, the multiplex PCR reads were re-called with MiXCR into one record per CDR3 protein. The data hold 8,100 or so distinct CDR3 sequences, with 37% observed a single time. The template was genomic DNA from peripheral blood, not RNA. The sample consisted of blood. The receptors here all came from a human donor in good health.

This clonotype was picked up a small number of times. This rearrangement joins TRBV19 to TRBJ2-7; TRBD1 agrees at 7 bases. The CDR3 extends over 15 amino acids. Germline CDR1 LNHDA, CDR2 SQIVND (reference sequence). V shed 3 bases and J 1 base; nucleotides not matched to a gene: 6. As DNA, the CDR3 is TGTGCCAGTAGTATCGTCACAGGGGAATCCTACGAGCAGTACTTC. It specifies CASSIVTGESYEQYF.

Details on this clonotype: A read error may produce the germline difference seen at one junction end. The chain is built from TRBV5-5 and TRBJ2-3, with 11 bases matching TRBD2. Germline V lookup: CDR1 SGHKS, CDR2 YYEKEE (reference sequence). This CDR3 is built from 15 residues. The chain's CDR3 is CASSLGTSGPDTQYF. The CDR3 DNA reads as TGCGCCAGCAGCTTGGGGACTAGCGGCCCAGATACGCAGTATTTT. Variable domain in full (rest from reference TRBV5-5 and TRBJ2-3): DAGVTQSPTHLIKTRGQQVTLRCSPISGHKSVSWYQQVLGQGPQFIFQYYEKEERGRGNFPDRFSARQFPNYSSELNVNALLLGDSALYLCASSLGTSGPDTQYFGPGTRLTVL.

The genes are TRBV5-1 and TRBJ1-5, with D possibly matching TRBD1 (5 bases). The ends were cut back, 4 bases at V and 3 bases at J, with 11 bases in the middle. This CDR3 is 14 amino acids long. Per the germline V gene, CDR1 is SGHRS and CDR2 is YFSETQ. The CDR3 DNA is TGCGCCAGCAGCCGGGACGGCCCCAATCAGCCCCAGCATTTT. Translating gives CASSRDGPNQPQHF. Together with reference TRBV5-1 and TRBJ1-5, the CDR3 gives the full variable domain: KAGVTQTPRYLIKTRGQQVTLSCSPISGHRSVSWYQQTPGQGLQFLFEYFSETQRNKGNFPGRFSGRQFSNSRSEMNVSTLELGDSALYLCASSRDGPNQPQHFGDGTRLSIL.

The rearrangement joins TRBV6-5 to TRBJ1-3, with no clear D. CDR3 length: 16 residues. Per the germline V gene, CDR1 is MNHEY and CDR2 is SVGAGI. Trimming shortened V by 0 bases and J by 2 bases, and 11 bases separated the two germline ends. The CDR3 DNA sequence: TGTGCCAGCAGTTACTCGAAGTCAGCTCCTGGAAACACCATATATTTT. This sequence encodes CASSYSKSAPGNTIYF.

The chain couples TRBV20-1 to TRBJ2-3, with 9 nucleotides matching TRBD1. CDR1 is DFQATT and CDR2 is SNEGSKA in the germline V gene (reference sequence). CDR3 length equals 16 residues. V was clipped by 7 bases and J by 5 bases; unmatched bases: 16. The CDR3 DNA reads TGCAGTGTTATTACCCCCGGGACAGGGAGGCAAGATACGCAGTATTTT. Translation: CSVITPGTGRQDTQYF.

Within the sample, this clonotype is medium-sized. The chain couples TRBV6-1 to TRBJ2-2; 7 nucleotides line up with TRBD1. Germline trimming cut 4 bases from V and 2 bases from J; bases unmatched to any gene: 7. The length of the CDR3 is 16 residues. The germline gives CDR1 MNHNS, CDR2 SASEGT. The CDR3 DNA sequence: TGTGCCAGCAGTGCTCAGACAGGGACCAACACCGGGGAGCTGTTTTTT. This encodes CASSAQTGTNTGELFF.

The chain couples TRBV7-2 to TRBJ1-5; D not certain. Germline V gives CDR1 SGHTA, CDR2 FQGNSA. The ends were cut back, 5 bases at V and 6 bases at J, with 17 bases in the middle. CDR3 length: 15 residues. The CDR3 DNA sequence: TGTGCCAGCAGCCCAGACGGACTCCGGACTCAGCCCCAGCATTTT. It yields the protein CASSPDGLRTQPQHF.

The gene calls are TRBV19 and TRBJ1-5; no clear D. The CDR3 totals 16 residues. The germline V gene has CDR1 LNHDA and CDR2 SQIVND (reference sequence). V was cut by 1 base and J by 5 bases, with 15 bases left in between. As DNA, the CDR3 is TGTGCCAGTAGTATAGGGGAGGCGGCCTTGGATCAGCCCCAGCATTTT. As protein: CASSIGEAALDQPQHF.

This chain joins TRBV11-2 and TRBJ2-1, with D unresolved. CDR3 size: 14 residues. CDR1 SGHAT and CDR2 FQNNGV come from the germline V gene. V shed 1 base and J shed 6 bases, with 10 bases lying between them. The CDR3 nucleotides are TGTGCCAGCAGCTTAGGAGAACGTGGCAATGAGCAGTTCTTC. It yields the protein CASSLGERGNEQFF.

This clonotype occurred once. This rearrangement joins TRBV5-5 to TRBJ2-1, with unresolved D. Germline CDR1 SGHKS, CDR2 YYEKEE (reference sequence). Trimming took 0 bases from V and 6 from J, leaving 16 bases between them. The CDR3 extends over 16 amino acids. CDR3 sequence: CASSLGVRWYGNEQFF. In DNA, the CDR3 is TGTGCCAGCAGCTTGGGTGTCAGGTGGTATGGCAATGAGCAGTTCTTC.

The chain combines TRBV6-6 with TRBJ2-7; D is perhaps TRBD2 (7 bases). CDR3 length: 14 amino acids. The V gene's germline CDR1 is MNHNY and CDR2 SVGAGI (reference sequence). The V gene lost 5 bases and the J gene lost 2 bases, with 13 bases spanning the gap. The DNA for the CDR3 is TGTGCCAGCAGTAGGAGCGGGACAACCTACGAGCAGTACTTC. It translates to CASSRSGTTYEQYF.

This clonotype is termed medium-sized (0.01 to 0.1%). The chain joins TRBV30 to TRBJ2-1; D not certain. The CDR3 extends over 13 amino acids. Germline assignment: CDR1 GTSNPN and CDR2 SVGIG (reference sequence). V lost 3 bases and J 0 bases, leaving 6 bases between the germline ends. CDR3 bases: TGTGCCTGGAGAAGAGACTCCTACAATGAGCAGTTCTTC. Its protein is CAWRRDSYNEQFF. Full variable domain (outside the CDR3, taken from reference TRBV30 and TRBJ2-1): SQTIHQWPATLVQPVGSPLSLECTVEGTSNPNLYWYRQAAGRGLQLLFYSVGIGQISSEVPQNLSASRPQDRQFILSSKKLLLSDSGFYLCAWRRDSYNEQFFGPGTRLTVL.

On this clonotype itself: A junction boundary mismatches the germline segment, possibly from a read error. V usage is TRBV5-6 and J usage is TRBJ2-2; a weak D match, TRBD1 (6 bases). The CDR3 covers 15 residues. Germline lookup yields CDR1 SGHDT and CDR2 YYEEEE. In nucleotides, the CDR3 is TGCGCCAGCAGCTTGGCACAGGGCAACACCGGGGAGCTGTTTTTT. It specifies CASSLAQGNTGELFF. The whole variable domain, remainder taken from reference TRBV5-6 and TRBJ2-2, is DAGVTQSPTHLIKTRGQQVTLRCSPKSGHDTVSWYQQALGQGPQFIFQYYEEEERQRGNFPDRFSGHQFPNYSSELNVNALLLGDSALYLCASSLAQGNTGELFFGEGSRLTVL.

The genes are TRBV6-2 or TRBV6-3 and TRBJ1-2, with 9 bases identical to TRBD1. Germline CDR1 reads MNHEY; CDR2 reads SVGEGT. V was pared by 4 bases and J by 3 bases, with 3 bases of the junction left unmatched. This CDR3 contains 14 residues. The CDR3 here is CASSFTGGDYGYTF. The CDR3, as DNA: TGTGCCAGCAGTTTCACAGGGGGCGACTATGGCTACACCTTC.

V usage is TRBV5-5 and J usage is TRBJ2-2; either TRBD1 or TRBD2 may supply D (5 bases each). This CDR3 contains 22 residues. V lost 0 bases and J lost 7, with 34 bases in between. The germline V gene has CDR1 SGHKS and CDR2 YYEKEE (reference sequence). The CDR3 region is CASSLGFLTWGRLQPGGGELFF. CDR3 bases: TGTGCCAGCAGCTTGGGCTTCCTGACCTGGGGACGGCTACAACCTGGGGGCGGGGAGCTGTTTTTT.